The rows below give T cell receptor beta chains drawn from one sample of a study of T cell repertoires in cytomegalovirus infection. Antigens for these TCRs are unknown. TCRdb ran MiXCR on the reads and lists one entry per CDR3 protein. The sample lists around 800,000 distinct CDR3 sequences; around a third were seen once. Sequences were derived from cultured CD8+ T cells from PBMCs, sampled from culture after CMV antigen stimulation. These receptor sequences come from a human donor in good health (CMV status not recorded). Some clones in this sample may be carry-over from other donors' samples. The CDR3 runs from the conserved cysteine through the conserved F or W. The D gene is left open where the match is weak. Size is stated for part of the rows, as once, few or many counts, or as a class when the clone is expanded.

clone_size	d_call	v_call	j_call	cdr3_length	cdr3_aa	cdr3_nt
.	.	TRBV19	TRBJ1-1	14	CASTTGHMNTEAFF	TGTGCCAGTACTACGGGACACATGAACACTGAAGCTTTCTTT
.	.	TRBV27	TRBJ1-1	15	CASSLSMVGDTEAFF	TGTGCCAGCAGTTTATCGATGGTAGGAGATACTGAAGCTTTCTTT
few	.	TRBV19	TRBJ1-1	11	CASSIVSQAFF	TGTGCCAGTAGTATAGTATCTCAAGCTTTCTTT
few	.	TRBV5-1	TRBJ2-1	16	CASIPGAAPSYNEQFF	TGCGCCAGCATCCCGGGGGCAGCCCCATCCTACAATGAGCAGTTCTTC
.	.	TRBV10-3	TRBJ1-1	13	CAIGKTGDTEAFF	TGTGCCATCGGCAAGACAGGAGACACTGAAGCTTTCTTT
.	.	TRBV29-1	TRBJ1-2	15	CSVEEGREINYGYTF	TGCAGCGTTGAAGAGGGCAGGGAGATTAACTATGGCTACACCTTC
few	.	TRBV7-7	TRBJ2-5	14	CASSWTTGEETQYF	TGTGCTAGCAGCTGGACTACAGGGGAAGAGACCCAGTACTTC
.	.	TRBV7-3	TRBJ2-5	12	CASRTDGGDQYF	TGTGCCAGCAGGACCGACGGAGGCGACCAGTACTTC
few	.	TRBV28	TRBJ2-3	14	CASSLSPRPDTQYF	TGTGCCAGCAGTTTATCTCCTAGGCCGGATACGCAGTATTTT
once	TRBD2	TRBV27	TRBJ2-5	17	CASSSLGPAGGQETQYF	TGTGCCAGCAGTTCCCTCGGTCCAGCGGGGGGGCAGGAGACCCAGTACTTC
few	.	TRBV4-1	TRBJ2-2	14	CASSPKQGTGELFF	TGTGCCAGCAGCCCCAAACAGGGTACCGGGGAGCTGTTTTTT
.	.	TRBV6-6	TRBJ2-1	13	CASSQGWGGGQFF	TGTGCCAGCAGCCAGGGGTGGGGAGGAGGGCAGTTCTTC
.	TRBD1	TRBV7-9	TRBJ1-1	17	CASSLARDRVMNTEAFF	TGTGCCAGCAGCTTAGCCCGGGACAGGGTCATGAACACTGAAGCTTTCTTT
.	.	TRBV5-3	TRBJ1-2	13	CASRYPEGKGYTF	TGTGCCAGCAGGTACCCTGAGGGCAAGGGCTACACCTTC
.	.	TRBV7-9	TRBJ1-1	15	CASSSPGAAGAGAFF	TGTGCCAGCAGCAGTCCTGGGGCCGCGGGGGCTGGAGCTTTCTTT
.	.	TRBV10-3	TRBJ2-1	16	CAISPDRGGHGNEQFF	TGTGCCATCAGTCCCGATCGTGGGGGGCATGGGAATGAGCAGTTCTTC
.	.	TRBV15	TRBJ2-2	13	CATKGPYTGELFF	TGTGCCACCAAGGGTCCCTACACCGGGGAGCTGTTTTTT
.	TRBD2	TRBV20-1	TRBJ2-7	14	CSARGGWGDYEQYF	TGCAGTGCTAGGGGGGGGTGGGGGGATTACGAGCAGTACTTC
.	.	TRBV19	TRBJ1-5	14	CATQSGRSNQPQHF	TGTGCCACCCAATCTGGGCGCAGCAATCAGCCCCAGCATTTT
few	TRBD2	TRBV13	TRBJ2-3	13	CASRRRGGDTQYF	TGTGCCAGCCGACGACGGGGGGGAGATACGCAGTATTTT
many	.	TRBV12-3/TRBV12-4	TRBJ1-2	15	CASSSRYRGDYGYTF	TGTGCCAGCAGTTCCAGATATAGGGGAGACTATGGCTACACCTTC
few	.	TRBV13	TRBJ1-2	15	CASSPGHGIPWGYTF	TGTGCCAGCAGCCCGGGACACGGTATTCCCTGGGGCTACACCTTC
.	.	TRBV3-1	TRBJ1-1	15	CASSPVLRGNTEAFF	TGTGCCAGCAGCCCCGTACTACGAGGGAACACTGAAGCTTTCTTT
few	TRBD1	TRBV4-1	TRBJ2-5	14	CASSQGQGTQTQYF	TGCGCCAGCAGCCAGGGACAGGGGACGCAGACCCAGTACTTC
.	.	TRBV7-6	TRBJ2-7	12	CASSYDSGGQYF	TGTGCCAGCAGTTACGATTCCGGAGGCCAGTACTTC
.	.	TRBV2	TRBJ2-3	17	CASSQRGPKASTDTQYF	TGTGCCAGCAGTCAACGGGGGCCCAAGGCCTCCACAGATACGCAGTATTTT
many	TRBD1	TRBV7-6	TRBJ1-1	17	CASSNYRGQAENTEAFF	TGTGCCAGCAGTAATTACAGGGGGCAGGCGGAGAACACTGAAGCTTTCTTT
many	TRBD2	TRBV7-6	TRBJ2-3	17	CASSLALSGGAGDTQYF	TGTGCCAGCAGCTTAGCCCTTAGCGGGGGGGCCGGAGATACGCAGTATTTT
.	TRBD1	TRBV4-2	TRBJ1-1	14	CASSQSMGQGATFF	TGTGCCAGCAGCCAATCTATGGGGCAGGGGGCAACTTTCTTT
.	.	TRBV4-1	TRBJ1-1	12	CASSQEGPEAFF	TGCGCCAGCAGCCAAGAAGGACCTGAAGCTTTCTTT
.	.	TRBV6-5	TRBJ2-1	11	CASKSGDEQFF	TGTGCCAGCAAGTCGGGGGATGAGCAGTTCTTC
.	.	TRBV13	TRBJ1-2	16	CASSPPETGDQYGYTF	TGTGCCAGCAGCCCCCCTGAGACAGGCGATCAGTATGGCTACACCTTC
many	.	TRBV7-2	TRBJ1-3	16	CASSSGGARSGNTIYF	TGTGCCAGCAGCTCGGGGGGGGCCCGCTCTGGAAACACCATATATTTT
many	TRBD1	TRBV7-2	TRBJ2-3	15	CASTWDSSTTDTQYF	TGTGCCAGCACCTGGGACAGCTCGACCACAGATACGCAGTATTTT
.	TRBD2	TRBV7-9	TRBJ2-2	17	CASSILAGGRATGELFF	TGTGCCAGCAGCATACTAGCGGGGGGGCGTGCCACCGGGGAGCTGTTTTTT
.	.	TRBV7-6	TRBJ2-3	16	CASSPRDTSSTDTQYF	TGTGCCAGCAGCCCTCGGGACACCTCTAGCACAGATACGCAGTATTTT
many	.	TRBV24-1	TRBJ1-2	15	CATSGRARGTYGYTF	TGTGCCACCAGTGGTCGGGCCAGGGGTACCTATGGCTACACCTTC
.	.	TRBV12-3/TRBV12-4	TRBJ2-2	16	CASSLLWGADTGELFF	TGTGCCAGCAGTTTACTATGGGGCGCGGACACCGGGGAGCTGTTTTTT
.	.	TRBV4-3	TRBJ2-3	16	CASSQEGAGSTDTQYF	TGCGCCAGCAGCCAAGAGGGGGCAGGGAGCACAGATACGCAGTATTTT
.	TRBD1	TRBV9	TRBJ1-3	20	CASSSPNPGQGDSAGNTIYF	TGTGCCAGCAGCTCCCCAAACCCGGGACAGGGAGATAGTGCTGGAAACACCATATATTTT
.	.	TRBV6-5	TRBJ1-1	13	CASTWTDGTEAFF	TGTGCCAGCACCTGGACAGACGGCACTGAAGCTTTCTTT
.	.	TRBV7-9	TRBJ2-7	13	CATGGQVPYEQYF	TGTGCCACGGGAGGACAGGTACCCTACGAGCAGTACTTC
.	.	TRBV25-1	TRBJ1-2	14	CASSDWPSGYGYTF	TGTGCCAGCAGTGACTGGCCCTCCGGCTATGGCTACACCTTC
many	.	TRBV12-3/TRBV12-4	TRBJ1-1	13	CASSLGTATEAFF	TGTGCCAGCAGTTTAGGCACAGCTACTGAAGCTTTCTTT